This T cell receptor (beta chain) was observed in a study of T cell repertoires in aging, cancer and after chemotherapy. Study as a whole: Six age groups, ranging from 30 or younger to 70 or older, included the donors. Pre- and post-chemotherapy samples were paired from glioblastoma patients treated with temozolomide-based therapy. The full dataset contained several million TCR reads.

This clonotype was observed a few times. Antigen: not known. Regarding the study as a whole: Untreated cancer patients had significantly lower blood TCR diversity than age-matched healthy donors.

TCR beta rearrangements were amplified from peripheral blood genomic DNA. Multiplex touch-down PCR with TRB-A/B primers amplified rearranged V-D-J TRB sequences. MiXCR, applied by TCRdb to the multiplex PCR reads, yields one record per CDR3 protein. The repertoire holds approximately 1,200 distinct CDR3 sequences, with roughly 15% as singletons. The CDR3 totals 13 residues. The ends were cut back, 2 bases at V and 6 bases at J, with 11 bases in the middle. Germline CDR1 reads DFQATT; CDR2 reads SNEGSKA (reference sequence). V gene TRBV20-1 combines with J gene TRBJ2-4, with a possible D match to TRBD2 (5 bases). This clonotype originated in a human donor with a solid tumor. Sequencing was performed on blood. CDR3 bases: TGCAGTGCTAGAAGGCAGGAGGTAAACATTCAGTACTTC. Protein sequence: CSARRQEVNIQYF.